This T cell receptor beta chain was identified during a study of early T cells in non-severe SARS-CoV-2 infection. Study-wide background: Sequenced bulk RNA came from whole blood that was unsorted, and chains were unpaired.

In germline, CDR1 is SGHDT, CDR2 YYEEEE. This CDR3 has 14 amino acids. Trimming pared 4 bases from V and 5 bases from J, leaving 15 bases between. Overall study findings and caveats: Clonotype matching in VDJdb favored anti-spike CD8 responses and did not capture private and CD4 specificities.

Individual cDNA molecules each received unique molecular identifiers attached to them. MiXCR was run by TCRdb on the 5' RACE reads, yielding one entry per CDR3 protein. The sample has roughly 45,000 distinct CDR3 sequences, approximately 10% seen once. This clonotype was picked up a small number of times. The antigen remains undetermined. Specimen: whole blood. The receptor was derived from an adult who was a healthcare worker with PCR-confirmed SARS-CoV-2 infection or an uninfected control (not recorded which). The V gene is TRBV5-6, the J gene TRBJ1-2; D may be TRBD1 (6 bases). The CDR3 nucleotides read TGTGCCAGCAGCCCCGCCGGCAGGGGATATGGCTACACCTTC. Protein sequence: CASSPAGRGYGYTF.